This TCR beta chain was captured by sequencing in a study of T cells in Graves' hyperthyroidism and ophthalmopathy. The source material, RNA transcripts, was used to amplify TCR beta CDR3 regions. HTBI primers drove first-round RT-PCR of the TCR CDR3. TCRdb reanalysed the multiplex PCR reads using MiXCR and keeps one entry per CDR3 protein. The sample records around 290,000 distinct CDR3 sequences, 13% being singletons. The sample holds many counts of this clonotype. The antigen remains undetermined. Between the trimmed V and J ends, which lost 3 bases and 1 base, there was a span of 9 bases. The CDR3 is 14 residues long. Study-wide findings and caveats: From stable hyperthyroidism, ophthalmopathy was set apart by a 13 V-J model. Blood also carried most thyroid clonotypes expanded above 0.001.

The sequence derives from a woman aged 25 to 39 with Graves' hyperthyroidism that later progressed to Graves' ophthalmopathy. The chain employs TRBV12-3 or TRBV12-4 and TRBJ1-1; D gene uncertain. The specimen sequenced was blood. CDR3 bases: TGTGCCAGCAGTTTTTTCGCCTCGAACACTGAAGCTTTCTTT. Protein sequence: CASSFFASNTEAFF.